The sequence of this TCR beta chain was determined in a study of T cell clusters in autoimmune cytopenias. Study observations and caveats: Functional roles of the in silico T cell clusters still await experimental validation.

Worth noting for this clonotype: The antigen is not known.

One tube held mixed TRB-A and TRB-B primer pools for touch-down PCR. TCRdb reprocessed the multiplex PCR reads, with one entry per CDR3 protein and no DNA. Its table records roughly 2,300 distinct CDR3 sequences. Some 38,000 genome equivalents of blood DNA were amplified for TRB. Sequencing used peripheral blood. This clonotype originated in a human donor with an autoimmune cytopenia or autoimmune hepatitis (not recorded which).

CDR3 sequence: CASSQKTGYPLYGYTF. The J gene is TRBJ1-2, the V gene TRBV14; TCRdb reports TRBD1, a call that lacks DNA to check it against. The V gene's germline CDR1 is SGHDN and CDR2 FVKESK. CDR3 length: 16 amino acids.